A selection of T cell receptor beta chains follows, all from one sample in a study of cytomegalovirus exposure and HLA in healthy donors. Clones were read by immunoSEQ multiplex PCR, and TCRdb kept only the in-frame ones, dropping some. The data hold some 140,000 clones, with 55% to 80% observed a single time. The specimen was PBMCs. The receptors shown here come from a woman in her forties in good health and CMV-seronegative. Each CDR3 is given with its conserved first and last residue. A D gene is named only where the DNA matches it firmly. Clone size, where shown, is once, few, many, or a class for clones that have expanded.

V gene,clone size,J gene,D gene,CDR3 DNA,CDR3 protein
TRBV5-5,-,TRBJ1-1,TRBD1,TGTGCCAGCAGCGCCTCCACGGGACAGTTGAACACTGAAGCTTTCTTT,CASSASTGQLNTEAFF
TRBV11-2,-,TRBJ1-1,-,TGTGCCAGCAGCTTACGAGGGAACACTGAAGCTTTCTTT,CASSLRGNTEAFF
TRBV19,-,TRBJ1-1,TRBD1,TGTGCCAGTAGGGACAGGGGGTATACTGAAGCTTTCTTT,CASRDRGYTEAFF
TRBV4-1,-,TRBJ2-3,-,TGCGCCAGCAGCCAAGTTAACGCGGGGGCGCGTTCAGATACGCAGTATTTT,CASSQVNAGARSDTQYF
TRBV6-1,-,TRBJ1-6,-,TGTGCCAGCAGTCGAGGGTCTGCCTCACCCCTCCACTTT,CASSRGSASPLHF
TRBV5-1,-,TRBJ1-1,-,TGCGCCAGCAGCAGGGGAACAGAGAACACTGAAGCTTTCTTT,CASSRGTENTEAFF
TRBV5-1,-,TRBJ1-6,-,TGCGCCAGCAGCTTGAGCACAGTAGATTCACCCCTCCACTTT,CASSLSTVDSPLHF
TRBV4-3,-,TRBJ1-2,-,TGCGCCAGCAGCCAAGATGCGAAGACTAACTATGGCTACACCTTC,CASSQDAKTNYGYTF
TRBV5-1,-,TRBJ2-1,-,TGCGCCAGCAGCTTGGGACAGGCACGGGATGAGCAGTTCTTC,CASSLGQARDEQFF
TRBV11-2,-,TRBJ1-4,TRBD1,TGTGCCAGCAGCTTAACTCGGGACAGATCTGAAAAACTGTTTTTT,CASSLTRDRSEKLFF
TRBV7-9,-,TRBJ1-5,TRBD1,TGTGCCAGCAGTCCGGGACAGCAGAATCAGCCCCAGCATTTT,CASSPGQQNQPQHF
TRBV7-3,-,TRBJ2-1,TRBD2,TGTGCCAGCAGCTTAGACGGGGGGGCCTCCGAGCAGTTCTTC,CASSLDGGASEQFF
TRBV2,-,TRBJ2-3,TRBD2,TGTGCCAGCAGCCCCGAGGAAGCGGGGGGGCCAGATACGCAGTATTTT,CASSPEEAGGPDTQYF
TRBV13,-,TRBJ1-1,TRBD1,TGTGCCAGCAGCTCCGGACAGGATAAAGCTTTCTTT,CASSSGQDKAFF
TRBV4-1,-,TRBJ2-7,-,TGCGCCAGCAGCCAAATTCCAGATTCTTCCTACGAGCAGTACTTC,CASSQIPDSSYEQYF
TRBV6-5,many,TRBJ1-1,TRBD1,TGTGCCAGCAGGAGACAGGGAGACACTGAAGCTTTCTTT,CASRRQGDTEAFF
TRBV4-3,-,TRBJ1-2,-,TGCGCCAGCAGCCAAGGCAGCAACACAGGATACTATGGCTACACCTTC,CASSQGSNTGYYGYTF
TRBV7-9,-,TRBJ2-3,TRBD1,TGTGCCAGCAGCTTAAAGGGAGGGGACAGGGGGCGCCGCACAGATACGCAGTATTTT,CASSLKGGDRGRRTDTQYF
TRBV14,-,TRBJ1-4,-,TGTGCCAGCAGCCAACAAATCAGGGAAAAACTGTTTTTT,CASSQQIREKLFF
TRBV5-1,-,TRBJ1-2,-,TGCGCCAGCAGCTTGGAGGCAGACTTCTATGGCTACACCTTC,CASSLEADFYGYTF
TRBV5-4,-,TRBJ1-2,TRBD1,TGTGCCAGCAGCTTGAACAGGGGTGGCTATGGCTACACCTTC,CASSLNRGGYGYTF
TRBV6-5,-,TRBJ2-5,TRBD1,TGTGCCAGCAGTTTCCTCAGGGGGCCAGAAGAGACCCAGTACTTC,CASSFLRGPEETQYF
TRBV11-2,-,TRBJ1-3,-,TGTGCCAGCAGCCCCGGGATCTCTGGAAACACCATATATTTT,CASSPGISGNTIYF
TRBV7-2,-,TRBJ1-1,-,TGTGCCAGCAGCTTAGTTCCGGGGGAGGGAGCTTTCTTT,CASSLVPGEGAFF
TRBV28,once,TRBJ2-5,TRBD2,TGTGCCAGCAGTCCGGGACTAGCGGGGACGGAGACCCAGTACTTC,CASSPGLAGTETQYF
TRBV28,-,TRBJ1-2,-,TGTGCCAGCAGCCTCCGACATAACTATGGCTACACCTTC,CASSLRHNYGYTF
TRBV5-6,-,TRBJ1-6,TRBD1,TGTGCCAGCAGCACGTGGACAGGGGGTGGCTCACCCCTCCACTTT,CASSTWTGGGSPLHF
TRBV27,once,TRBJ1-6,-,TGTGCCAGCAGTCCGGGGACAAAACCTGATTCACCCCTCCACTTT,CASSPGTKPDSPLHF
TRBV6-5,few,TRBJ1-6,TRBD1,TGTGCCAGCAGTTACCGCGGGCAGGGGGGATCACCCCTCCACTTT,CASSYRGQGGSPLHF
TRBV29-1,-,TRBJ1-2,-,TGCAGCGTTGTCCAGGGCTATGGCTACACCTTC,CSVVQGYGYTF
TRBV9,-,TRBJ1-4,-,TGTGCCAGCAGCGTAGATGAGGGTTCTAATGAAAAACTGTTTTTT,CASSVDEGSNEKLFF
TRBV5-1,-,TRBJ2-2,-,TGCGCCAGCACACAAGAGGGCACCGGGGAGCTGTTTTTT,CASTQEGTGELFF
TRBV5-1,-,TRBJ2-7,TRBD1,TGCGCCAGCAGCTCCGGACAGGGGTTTTACTACGAGCAGTACTTC,CASSSGQGFYYEQYF
TRBV11-2,-,TRBJ1-2,-,TGTGCCAGCAGCTTAGGACAGACCTATGGCTACACCTTC,CASSLGQTYGYTF
TRBV5-1,few,TRBJ1-6,-,TGCGCCAGCAGCTTAGGCGACGAGCGATCACCCCTCCACTTT,CASSLGDERSPLHF
TRBV9,-,TRBJ2-3,-,TGTGCCAGCAGCGTAGGGGGAGAAACAGATACGCAGTATTTT,CASSVGGETDTQYF
TRBV5-1,-,TRBJ1-2,-,TGCGCCAGCAGCCCGGGGGTCTTCGGCGGGTATGGCTACACCTTC,CASSPGVFGGYGYTF
TRBV5-4,once,TRBJ1-1,TRBD1,TGTGCCAGCAGCTTGGAAAGGACAGGGTTCGGGAACACTGAAGCTTTCTTT,CASSLERTGFGNTEAFF
TRBV28,once,TRBJ1-1,TRBD1,TGTGCCAGCAGTATCGGGGGGGGGACAGGGGCAACTGAAGCTTTCTTT,CASSIGGGTGATEAFF
TRBV7-3,-,TRBJ2-2,TRBD1,TGTGCCAGCAGCTTATTTGGACAGGGGGCTAGCGGGGAGCTGTTTTTT,CASSLFGQGASGELFF
TRBV7-8,-,TRBJ2-7,TRBD2,TGTGCCAGCAGCTTAGGGCGGGGGGTTACGGCCTACGAGCAGTACTTC,CASSLGRGVTAYEQYF
TRBV19,few,TRBJ2-7,-,TGTGCCAGTAGCCTACAGGAGTCCTACGAGCAGTACTTC,CASSLQESYEQYF
TRBV7-9,-,TRBJ1-1,-,TGTGCCAGCAGCTTCGAAGCAGGGCTGAACACTGAAGCTTTCTTT,CASSFEAGLNTEAFF
TRBV7-6,-,TRBJ2-1,TRBD2,TGTGCCAGCAGCCCTATGGGGAGGGGTTCCTACAATGAGCAGTTCTTC,CASSPMGRGSYNEQFF
TRBV19,-,TRBJ1-5,-,TGTGCCAGTAGTATGTTTCCGATAGGCAATCAGCCCCAGCATTTT,CASSMFPIGNQPQHF
TRBV7-6,-,TRBJ1-2,-,TGTGCCAGCAGCTTGGGCGCCAGGGATGGCTACACCTTC,CASSLGARDGYTF
TRBV4-3,few,TRBJ1-5,-,TGCGCCAGCAGCCAAGAGTTACGGGAAAATCAGCCCCAGCATTTT,CASSQELRENQPQHF
TRBV5-4,-,TRBJ2-2,-,TGTGCCAGCAGCGCTGGACAGCTTTTTAGTCCGAACACCGGGGAGCTGTTTTTT,CASSAGQLFSPNTGELFF
TRBV5-5,-,TRBJ2-2,TRBD2,TGTGCCAGCAGCTTATTTCCTGGGGAGGGCACCGGGGAGCTGTTTTTT,CASSLFPGEGTGELFF
TRBV7-8,-,TRBJ1-1,-,TGTGCCAGCAGCTCGCGGGCCTATGCCTCGAACACTGAAGCTTTCTTT,CASSSRAYASNTEAFF
TRBV5-1,-,TRBJ2-6,-,TGCGCCAGCATCGCGCCGGTCGCCTCTGGGGCCAACGTCCTGACTTTC,CASIAPVASGANVLTF
TRBV6-1,once,TRBJ1-2,-,TGTGCCAGCAGTGAAGGGGGGGTTAACTATGGCTACACCTTC,CASSEGGVNYGYTF
TRBV6-5,few,TRBJ1-3,-,TGTGCCAGCATAGGCAGGGTCGAAAGGAACACCATATATTTT,CASIGRVERNTIYF
TRBV9,-,TRBJ2-5,TRBD1,TGTGCCAGCAGCACATCCGGGACAGGGCAAGAGACCCAGTACTTC,CASSTSGTGQETQYF
TRBV7-6,-,TRBJ2-7,-,TGTGCCAGCAGCTACCAGCGAGATAACGAGCAGTACTTC,CASSYQRDNEQYF
TRBV5-1,-,TRBJ1-1,-,TGCGCCAGCAGCCCTGCACAGGAAAAGGGGACTGAAGCTTTCTTT,CASSPAQEKGTEAFF
TRBV11-2,-,TRBJ2-5,TRBD1,TGTGCCAGCAGCTTAGGAGGAGACAGGGGAGGCGGCGAGACCCAGTACTTC,CASSLGGDRGGGETQYF
TRBV7-2,-,TRBJ1-1,-,TGTGCCAGCAGCGAGACAGCTATCGCAGCTTTCTTT,CASSETAIAAFF
TRBV5-1,-,TRBJ2-3,TRBD2,TGCGCCAGCAGCTTGGGAGCGGGGGGCACAGATACGCAGTATTTT,CASSLGAGGTDTQYF